Below, 13 T cell receptor beta chains from the same sample are listed, as sequenced in a study of cytomegalovirus exposure and HLA in healthy donors. Generated by immunoSEQ multiplex PCR, the TCRdb table keeps only in-frame clones and is missing some. The sample has approximately 120,000 clones; around nine tenths are singletons. The sequencing input was PBMCs. The origin of the receptors is a woman aged 18-29 years in good health and CMV-seronegative.

The chain couples TRBV28 to TRBJ2-7; D might be TRBD1 (6 bases). V was trimmed by 3 bases and J by 2 bases, leaving 17 bases between them. CDR1 MDHEN and CDR2 SYDVKM come from the germline V gene. The CDR3 spans 16 residues. CDR3 protein: CASSFTYRVLTYEQYF. The DNA for the CDR3 is TGTGCCAGCAGTTTTACTTACAGGGTTCTTACCTACGAGCAGTACTTC. Looking up the rest from reference TRBV28 and TRBJ2-7 gives the full variable domain: DVKVTQSSRYLVKRTGEKVFLECVQDMDHENMFWYRQDPGLGLRLIYFSYDVKMKEKGDIPEGYSVSREKKERFSLILESASTNQTSMYLCASSFTYRVLTYEQYFGPGTRLTVT.

V gene TRBV7-9 combines with J gene TRBJ2-7; 7 bases fit TRBD1. Germline values: CDR1 SEHNR, CDR2 FQNEAQ (reference sequence). V gave up 5 bases and J gave up 6 bases; unmatched junction bases: 7. The CDR3 spans 13 residues. The CDR3 DNA reads as TGTGCCAGCAGCGAAGGGACAGTACGCGAGCAGTACTTC. Its protein product is CASSEGTVREQYF.

The V call is TRBV5-1, the J call TRBJ2-1; D might be TRBD2 (6 bases). With 2 bases removed from V and 8 bases from J, the gap between germline ends came to 14 bases. Germline values: CDR1 SGHRS, CDR2 YFSETQ. The CDR3 runs 14 residues. The CDR3: CASSFTSLEDEQFF. For the CDR3, the DNA is TGCGCCAGCAGCTTCACTAGCCTGGAGGATGAGCAGTTCTTC. Based on the CDR3 plus reference TRBV5-1 and TRBJ2-1, the full variable domain is KAGVTQTPRYLIKTRGQQVTLSCSPISGHRSVSWYQQTPGQGLQFLFEYFSETQRNKGNFPGRFSGRQFSNSRSEMNVSTLELGDSALYLCASSFTSLEDEQFFGPGTRLTVL.

The chain uses TRBV4-1 and TRBJ2-7, with TRBD2 matching 11 bases. The CDR3 is made up of 18 amino acids. V lost 0 bases and J lost 0; bases outside the gene matches: 7. Germline CDR1 and CDR2: MGHRA and YSYEKL. CDR3 loop: CASSQDASGRHVSYEQYF. CDR3 DNA: TGCGCCAGCAGCCAAGATGCTAGCGGGAGGCATGTCTCCTACGAGCAGTACTTC.

The gene calls are TRBV5-8 and TRBJ2-3, with a possible D match to TRBD2 (6 bases). The CDR3 consists of 13 residues. Germline V gene sequence: CDR1 SGHTS, CDR2 YDEGEE. In nucleotides, the CDR3 is TGTGCAGCAGGGCAGCGGGGCACAGATACGCAGTATTTT. Translation: CAAGQRGTDTQYF.

This chain joins TRBV11-2 and TRBJ2-7, with a weak D call TRBD2 (6 bases). The V end was cut by 2 bases, the J end by 3 bases, with 17 bases between. Looked up from germline, CDR1 is SGHAT and CDR2 is FQNNGV. The CDR3 is made up of 16 amino acids. The CDR3 sequence is CASSLSEGPGDYEQYF. The CDR3 DNA follows: TGTGCCAGCAGCTTATCCGAGGGGCCGGGGGACTACGAGCAGTACTTC.

The V call is TRBV5-6, the J call TRBJ2-5; a possible D gene is TRBD1 (5 bases). The CDR3 runs 14 residues. Trimming shortened V by 0 bases and J by 5 bases, and 11 bases separated the two germline ends. Per the germline V gene, CDR1 is SGHDT and CDR2 is YYEEEE. In DNA form, the CDR3 reads TGTGCCAGCAGCTTGGTAGGGGTGGGGGAGACCCAGTACTTC. Amino acids: CASSLVGVGETQYF.

The chain recombines TRBV7-9 with TRBJ2-3; TRBD2 matches at 9 bases. With V trimmed by 3 bases and J by 5 bases, 6 bases remained unmatched. The CDR3 spans 15 residues. The germline gives CDR1 SEHNR, CDR2 FQNEAQ (reference sequence). The CDR3 DNA is TGTGCCAGCAGCTTGGGGCTAGCGGGGTTAGATACGCAGTATTTT. Protein: CASSLGLAGLDTQYF. The full variable domain, completed using reference TRBV7-9 and TRBJ2-3, is DTGVSQNPRHKITKRGQNVTFRCDPISEHNRLYWYRQTLGQGPEFLTYFQNEAQLEKSRLLSDRFSAERPKGSFSTLEIQRTEQGDSAMYLCASSLGLAGLDTQYFGPGTRLTVL.

This clone has only one observation. The V gene is TRBV21-1, the J gene TRBJ2-2; the table's D gene call, TRBD2, was not cross checked with the DNA. TRBV21-1 is given as a pseudogene. This CDR3 has 19 amino acids. CDR3: CASSKGGLAGGSSTGELFF. The DNA for the CDR3 is TGTGCCAGCAGCAAAGGGGGGCTAGCGGGAGGGTCGAGCACCGGGGAGCTGTTTTTT.

V usage is TRBV10-3 and J usage is TRBJ2-3; weak D call: TRBD2 (5 bases). The ends were cut back, 2 bases at V and 6 bases at J, with 12 bases in the middle. This CDR3 contains 14 residues. The germline V gene has CDR1 ENHRY and CDR2 SYGVKD. The CDR3 sequence: CAISEVGIGDTQYF. CDR3 bases: TGTGCCATCAGTGAGGTCGGGATAGGCGATACGCAGTATTTT.

The V gene is TRBV30, the J gene TRBJ2-2; the match to TRBD2 covers 8 bases. Looked up from germline, CDR1 is GTSNPN and CDR2 is SVGIG (reference sequence). The CDR3 sequence is 14 residues long. The V segment lost 0 bases and the J segment 5 bases; nucleotides outside the gene matches: 2. CDR3 bases: TGTGCCTGGAGTGTACTAGCGGATACCGGGGAGCTGTTTTTT. This codes for CAWSVLADTGELFF.

The gene calls are TRBV6-1 and TRBJ2-1, with D possibly matching TRBD2 (5 bases). The germline CDR1 and CDR2 sequences are MNHNS and SASEGT. The CDR3 length is 15 residues. The V gene lost 6 bases and the J gene lost 4 bases, with 16 bases spanning the gap. The CDR3 DNA reads as TGTGCCAGCAGATACGTCTTCCCGGGGTACAATGAGCAGTTCTTC. As protein: CASRYVFPGYNEQFF.

The chain employs TRBV15 and TRBJ2-1, with D perhaps TRBD1 (5 bases). There are 12 residues in the CDR3. Trimming cost V 8 bases and J 3 bases, with 8 bases left between them. CDR1 is LNHNV and CDR2 is YYDKDF in the germline V gene (reference sequence). DNA of the CDR3: TGTGCCACCGGGGCCGGCTACAATGAGCAGTTCTTC. The encoded protein is CATGAGYNEQFF.